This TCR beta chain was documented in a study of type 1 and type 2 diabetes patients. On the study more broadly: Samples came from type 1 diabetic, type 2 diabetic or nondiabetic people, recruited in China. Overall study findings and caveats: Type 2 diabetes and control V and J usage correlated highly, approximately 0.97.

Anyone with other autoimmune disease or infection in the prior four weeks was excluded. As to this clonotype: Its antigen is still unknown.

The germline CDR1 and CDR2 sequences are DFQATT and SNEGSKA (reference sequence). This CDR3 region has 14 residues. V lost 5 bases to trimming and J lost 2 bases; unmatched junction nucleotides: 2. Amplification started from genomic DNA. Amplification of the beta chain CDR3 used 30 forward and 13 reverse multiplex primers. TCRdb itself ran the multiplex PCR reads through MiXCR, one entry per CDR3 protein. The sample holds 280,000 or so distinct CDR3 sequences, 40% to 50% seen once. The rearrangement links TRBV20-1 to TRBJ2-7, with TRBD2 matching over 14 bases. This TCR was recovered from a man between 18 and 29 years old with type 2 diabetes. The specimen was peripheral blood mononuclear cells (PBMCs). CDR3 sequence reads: CSAATSGGAYEQYF. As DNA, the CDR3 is TGCAGTGCTGCGACTAGCGGGGGGGCCTACGAGCAGTACTTC.